This TCR delta chain is drawn from a study of gamma-delta chains in newborns, infants, children. The overall study: Microbial exposure reportedly drives polyclonal innate γδ T cell expansion after birth.

This clone was detected a few times. TCRdb redid the clone calls on the reads with CATT. This sample has approximately 12,000 delta-chain clones, with about 8.6% found just once. The CDR3 is 15 residues long. Trimming at V came to 1 base and at J to 4 bases, leaving 2 bases not matched to a gene. From germline, CDR1 is GEAIGNYY and CDR2 EKD. The TCR was taken from a child who was a newborn, infant or young child, either healthy, febrile or measles-vaccinated (not recorded which). This sequence joins TRDV2 and TRDJ1, with 13 bases lining up with TRDD3. The source material was blood. The CDR3 nucleotides are TGTGCCTGTGACACACTGGGGGATACGGACGATAAACTCATCTTT. This encodes CACDTLGDTDDKLIF.